This entry lists 9 T cell receptor beta chains sequenced from one sample in a study of shared clonotypes between healthy human individuals (dated by TCRdb to 2018 to 2021). The library relied on the immunoSEQ multiplex PCR assay. TCRdb holds this immuneACCESS table with in-frame rearrangements only. Some clones are missing; in checked studies, unresolved V genes explain under half, and the rest has no known cause. This sample is represented by approximately 700,000 clones; about 80% of them were singletons. In total, the top ten clones hold roughly 2% of the sample. Source material: memory CD4+ T cells sorted from blood. The sample's cell subset or site label is to be understood as: CD45RA-negative fraction. The receptors shown here come from a woman aged 25 to 39 in good health.

In its sample, this clone was seen a few times. The CDR3, as DNA: TGTGCCAGCAGTGGGGGGCCTGAAGCTTTCTTT. It yields the protein CASSGGPEAFF. The rearrangement links TRBV5-6 to TRBJ1-1; D possibly corresponds to TRBD1 (6 bases). The CDR3 is 11 residues long. The germline gives CDR1 SGHDT, CDR2 YYEEEE. Trimming left V 5 bases short and J 6 bases short, with 8 bases between. The full variable domain, its missing parts supplied by reference TRBV5-6 and TRBJ1-1, is DAGVTQSPTHLIKTRGQQVTLRCSPKSGHDTVSWYQQALGQGPQFIFQYYEEEERQRGNFPDRFSGHQFPNYSSELNVNALLLGDSALYLCASSGGPEAFFGQGTRLTVV.

This rearrangement joins TRBV19 to TRBJ1-2; possibly TRBD1 for D (5 bases). Germline CDR1 LNHDA, CDR2 SQIVND (reference sequence). The CDR3 extends over 15 amino acids. V was shortened by 6 bases and J by 7 bases, with 21 bases between the two germline ends. This CDR3 reads CASSQERGLRAGYTF. The CDR3 DNA reads as TGTGCCAGTAGCCAGGAGAGGGGATTGCGGGCTGGCTACACCTTC.

The chain recombines TRBV5-1 with TRBJ2-3, with D uncertain. Trimming pared 0 bases from V and 0 bases from J, leaving 8 bases between. The CDR3 covers 15 residues. Germline V gene lookup returns CDR1 SGHRS and CDR2 YFSETQ. The CDR3 DNA follows: TGCGCCAGCAGCTTGGCCTGGCAGAGCACAGATACGCAGTATTTT. Encoded protein: CASSLAWQSTDTQYF.

CDR3 in DNA: TGTGCCAGTAGCGAGGGGGGACAGGGTTACGGCAATCAGCCCCAGCATTTT. Translation gives CASSEGGQGYGNQPQHF. This chain links TRBV19 with TRBJ1-5; 9 positions match TRBD1. J gave up 2 bases and V 6 bases, and 11 bases lay outside the gene matches. In germline, CDR1 is LNHDA, CDR2 SQIVND (reference sequence). The CDR3 consists of 17 residues.

The rearrangement joins TRBV28 to TRBJ1-5; unclear D gene. Germline CDR1 reads MDHEN; CDR2 reads SYDVKM. The CDR3 runs to 15 residues. Between the trimmed V and J ends, which lost 6 bases and 4 bases, there was a span of 16 bases. CDR3 coding DNA: TGTGCCAGCAGCCATAACAAGTTGCTTAATCAGCCCCAGCATTTT. It specifies CASSHNKLLNQPQHF.

On this clone: The final CDR3 position lacks the conserved phenylalanine or tryptophan, pointing to a likely read error. Because the CDR3's place on the DNA is in doubt, the DNA is left out and the CDR3 is given as listed by TCRdb. CDR3 protein: CASSQDSSTSK. The chain recombines TRBV4-1 with TRBJ2-3; whether TRBD2, the table's D call, matches the DNA was not checked. The CDR3 sequence runs 11 residues, both termini included. The germline CDR1 and CDR2 sequences are MGHRA and YSYEKL.

This clone was found once. The J gene is TRBJ2-2, the V gene TRBV28, with 7 nucleotides matching TRBD2. V trimming: 4 bases; J trimming: 6 bases; junction bases outside the gene matches: 8. There are 15 residues in the CDR3. The germline CDR1 and CDR2 sequences are MDHEN and SYDVKM. CDR3 bases: TGTGCCAGCAGTTCGGGAGGACGGGGCGCCGGGGAGCTGTTTTTT. Translating it yields CASSSGGRGAGELFF.

The rearrangement links TRBV5-1 to TRBJ1-2; D may be TRBD1 (6 bases). This CDR3 has 16 amino acids. The germline V gene has CDR1 SGHRS and CDR2 YFSETQ. V was trimmed by 6 bases and J by 3 bases, leaving 21 bases between them. CDR3 nucleotide sequence: TGCGCCAGCACAAGGGGGGGGCCCTCCGGCTACTATGGCTACACCTTC. Its translation: CASTRGGPSGYYGYTF.

This clone is a singleton in its sample. The V gene is TRBV6-5, the J gene TRBJ1-1; D is ambiguous. Germline CDR1 MNHEY, CDR2 SVGAGI. V lost 5 bases to trimming and J lost 0 bases, with 13 bases between them. The CDR3 has 15 residues. CDR3 nucleotides: TGTGCCAGCAGTAGTTCCTGGAGGATGAACACTGAAGCTTTCTTT. The encoded protein is CASSSSWRMNTEAFF.